This passage covers 16 T cell receptor beta chains from one sample sequenced in a study of blood T cell repertoires in COVID-19. Generated by immunoSEQ multiplex PCR, the TCRdb table keeps only in-frame clones and is missing some. The sample consists of 200,000 or so clones, roughly 89% of them appearing once. Sequencing was carried out using peripheral blood. The receptor set was obtained from a man aged 55 to 70 who had recovered from COVID-19.

As regards this clone: Different DNA sequences within this sample yield the same CDR3. The chain employs TRBV4-3 and TRBJ1-4; no definite D call. With 0 bases removed from V and 5 bases from J, the gap between germline ends came to 10 bases. The V gene's germline CDR1 is LGHNA and CDR2 YSLEER. This CDR3 has 15 residues. The CDR3 region has the DNA TGCGCCAGCAGCCAAGATCGGGGAGGGAATGAAAAACTGTTTTTT. Its protein product is CASSQDRGGNEKLFF.

This chain uses TRBV29-1 with TRBJ1-2; 9 bases line up with TRBD1. V shed 0 bases and J 8 bases; nucleotides not matched to a gene: 4. There are 13 residues in the CDR3. CDR1 SQVTM and CDR2 ANQGSEA come from the germline V gene. CDR3 sequence reads: CSVEEQGAAGYTF. CDR3 DNA sequence: TGCAGCGTTGAAGAACAGGGGGCTGCGGGCTACACCTTC.

This chain links TRBV25-1 with TRBJ2-4, with a possible D match to TRBD1 (7 bases). Per germline, CDR1 MGHDK and CDR2 SYGVNS. CDR3 length equals 15 residues. V lost 1 base and J lost 7, with 14 bases in between. The CDR3 nucleotides are TGTGCCAGCAGTGAATTGGGGGGCAGGGGGAACATTCAGTACTTC. Amino acid sequence: CASSELGGRGNIQYF.

V usage is TRBV15 and J usage is TRBJ1-3; D is uncertain. CDR1 is LNHNV, CDR2 YYDKDF, per germline (reference sequence). This CDR3 has 16 amino acids. With 0 bases removed from V and 0 bases from J, the gap between germline ends came to 9 bases. This CDR3 is CATSRDRTASGNTIYF. The CDR3 nucleotides are TGTGCCACCAGCAGAGATCGAACTGCCTCTGGAAACACCATATATTTT. The entire variable domain, with the rest obtained from reference TRBV15 and TRBJ1-3, is as follows: DAMVIQNPRYQVTQFGKPVTLSCSQTLNHNVMYWYQQKSSQAPKLLFHYYDKDFNNEADTPDNFQSRRPNTSFCFLDIRSPGLGDTAMYLCATSRDRTASGNTIYFGEGSWLTVV.

The chain carries TRBV3-1 (or the pseudogene TRBV3-2) and TRBJ1-2, with 10 bases that match TRBD1. Germline CDR1 is LGHDT and CDR2 is YNNKEL (reference sequence). The CDR3 runs 15 residues. With V trimmed by 4 bases and J by 4 bases, 6 bases remained unmatched. The CDR3 nucleotides are TGTGCCAGCAGCCCGTGGACAGGGGGAGGCTATGGCTACACCTTC. It codes for CASSPWTGGGYGYTF.

The CDR3 bases are TGCAGTGCTAGTGAGGCCGGGACAGGGAAAGAAAAACTGTTTTTT. Encoded protein: CSASEAGTGKEKLFF. This sequence joins TRBV20-1 and TRBJ1-4; 9 bases match TRBD1. Germline loops: CDR1 DFQATT, CDR2 SNEGSKA (reference sequence). J gave up 8 bases and V 3 bases, and 10 bases lay outside the gene matches. The CDR3 is made up of 15 amino acids.

V gene TRBV7-2 combines with J gene TRBJ2-2, with unresolved D. V lost 4 bases and J 0 bases, leaving 9 bases between the germline ends. CDR3 length: 15 amino acids. Germline CDR1 reads SGHTA; CDR2 reads FQGNSA. The CDR3 is CASSSSVTNTGELFF. The CDR3 DNA follows: TGTGCCAGCAGCTCGTCCGTTACGAACACCGGGGAGCTGTTTTTT. The entire variable domain, with the rest obtained from reference TRBV7-2 and TRBJ2-2, is as follows: GAGVSQSPSNKVTEKGKDVELRCDPISGHTALYWYRQSLGQGLEFLIYFQGNSAPDKSGLPSDRFSAERTGGSVSTLTIQRTQQEDSAVYLCASSSSVTNTGELFFGEGSRLTVL.

The rearrangement joins TRBV19 to TRBJ1-5; 8 nucleotides line up with TRBD1. The length of the CDR3 is 15 residues. The germline CDR1 and CDR2 sequences are LNHDA and SQIVND (reference sequence). The trim removed 6 bases at V and 7 bases at J, leaving 11 bases unmatched. The CDR3 sequence is CASRFAGQGGQPQHF. CDR3 DNA sequence: TGTGCCAGTAGGTTTGCCGGACAGGGAGGGCAGCCCCAGCATTTT.

V is TRBV11-3 and J is TRBJ2-5, with D maybe TRBD2 (6 bases). The CDR3 length is 15 residues. The germline gives CDR1 SGHNT, CDR2 YENEEA. V gave up 1 base and J gave up 4 bases, with 13 bases separating them. CDR3 protein: CASSLGQEGRETQYF. CDR3 in DNA: TGTGCCAGCAGCTTAGGGCAGGAGGGGAGAGAGACCCAGTACTTC.

Comments on this clone: The junction departs from the called germline gene at one end, perhaps through a read error. The chain couples TRBV19 to TRBJ1-5; D is undetermined. Germline V gene data show CDR1 as LNHDA and CDR2 as SQIVND (reference sequence). This CDR3 region has 15 residues. CDR3 loop: CASSVESGKSQPQHF. CDR3 coding DNA: TGTGCCAGTAGTGTAGAGAGCGGTAAGAGTCAGCCCCAGCATTTT.

V is TRBV11-3 and J is TRBJ1-4; D is unresolved. Germline assignment: CDR1 SGHNT and CDR2 YENEEA. Deletions cut 6 bases from V and 7 bases from J, with 18 bases between. The CDR3 spans 15 residues. Here the CDR3 DNA reads TGTGCCAGCAGTCAAACGCGGGCGGTTACTGAAAAACTGTTTTTT. This codes for CASSQTRAVTEKLFF.

The chain employs TRBV29-1 and TRBJ1-2, with D perhaps TRBD1 (5 bases). The CDR3 is 10 residues long. The V and J ends lost 6 bases and 10 bases respectively, with 12 bases between them. Germline CDR1 and CDR2: SQVTM and ANQGSEA. As DNA, the CDR3 is TGCAGCGTAGGGGAGCGGGTCTACACCTTC. This encodes CSVGERVYTF.

The genes are TRBV2 and TRBJ2-4; weak D call: TRBD2 (7 bases). Trimming stripped 6 bases from V and 0 bases from J, with 18 bases between. In germline, CDR1 is SNHLY, CDR2 FYNNEI. The CDR3 contains 17 residues. The chain's CDR3 is CASSKQGGGGAKNIQYF. The CDR3 DNA reads as TGTGCCAGCAGCAAGCAGGGAGGGGGGGGAGCCAAAAACATTCAGTACTTC.

This chain's CDR3 is CASRQGPYGYTF. CDR3 DNA: TGTGCCAGCAGACAGGGTCCCTATGGCTACACCTTC. V gene TRBV6-6 combines with J gene TRBJ1-2; D may be TRBD1 (6 bases). Germline assignment: CDR1 MNHNY and CDR2 SVGAGI (reference sequence). The CDR3 runs to 12 residues. The V end lost 6 bases, the J end lost 4 bases, and 9 bases lay between the germline ends.

This clone appeared once. The rearrangement uses TRBV4-3 and TRBJ2-7, with 7 bases lining up with TRBD2. The V gene end was trimmed by 3 bases and the J gene end by 3 bases; junction bases not matched to a gene: 20. This CDR3 has 19 residues. The V gene's germline CDR1 is LGHNA and CDR2 YSLEER. This chain's CDR3 is CASSQTFFGDNGRSYEQYF. Written as DNA, the CDR3 is TGCGCCAGCAGCCAGACCTTTTTCGGGGATAACGGGAGGAGCTACGAGCAGTACTTC.

The CDR3 loop reads CATSRDLRRAESSYNEQFF. Here the CDR3 DNA reads TGTGCCACCAGCAGAGATCTGAGGAGGGCAGAGAGCTCCTACAATGAGCAGTTCTTC. The genes are TRBV15 and TRBJ2-1; a possible D gene is TRBD2 (6 bases). The germline V and J ends were trimmed by 0 bases and 0 bases, with 18 bases remaining between them. This CDR3 region has 19 residues. Germline V gene data show CDR1 as LNHNV and CDR2 as YYDKDF (reference sequence).